The clone carrying this T cell receptor beta chain was seen a few times. TCRdb re-derived calls from the RT-PCR reads in MiXCR, one entry per CDR3 protein. The sample has about 700,000 distinct CDR3 sequences; over 12% are singletons. This CDR3 contains 21 residues. From germline, CDR1 is LGHDT and CDR2 YNNKEL (reference sequence). J lost 1 base, V lost 1 base, and 14 bases had no gene match. This sequence was found in a female donor in good health, serving as a healthy control. The chain employs TRBV3-1 and TRBJ1-6, with TRBD1 matching 9 bases. The sequenced sample was memory CD4+ T cells from blood. CDR3 amino acids: CASSQGLDRGSRSSYNSPLHF. In DNA, the CDR3 is TGTGCCAGCAGCCAAGGCCTGGACAGGGGAAGTAGGAGTTCCTATAATTCACCCCTCCACTTT.